The sequence of this TCR beta chain was determined in a study of beta chain features in type 1 diabetes (dated by TCRdb to between 2018 and 2020). Background for the entire study: Mean age, gender distribution, total cell number and subset yield were not different between patients and healthy donors. A total of some 100,000,000 sorted cells were examined across all samples, and a strong correlation was observed between cell number per subset and RNA yield. Whereas all 28 donors provided naive and central memory subsets, regulatory and stem cell-like memory subsets were isolated from just 8 patients and roughly eight healthy donors. In the study, TCRB repertoires of sorted circulating CD4+ T cell subsets from recently diagnosed type 1 diabetes patients were compared with those of matched healthy donors. Points the paper makes about the study in general: Sequencing cDNA rather than genomic DNA could over-represent highly expressing activated cells, although activation and CD3 levels did not differ between groups. Fewer insertions and more nucleotide deletions at VDJ recombination sites were observed in patients with type 1 diabetes, implying thymic rearrangement abnormalities. PCR may preferentially amplify shorter templates, but because patient and control samples were amplified and corrected together, any resulting skew would affect both groups equally. Naive, central memory and regulatory TCRB repertoires appeared to be more similar among patients than among healthy donors. Type 1 diabetes patients showed a moderate but significant shortening of TCRB CDR3 length in all four CD4+ subsets. Because the HLA sub-analyses included only small numbers of individuals, any influence of HLA type on TCRB rearrangement was left unresolved.

The High Capacity cDNA Reverse Transcription Kit was used to reverse transcribe all of the isolated RNA, meaning that expressed TCRB transcripts were what got sequenced. Deep immunoSEQ sequencing was applied to naive, central memory and regulatory T cell samples, giving an average of roughly 3.5 million total reads per sample. After sorted cells were lysed in RLT buffer, RNA was extracted with DNase-treated RNeasy Micro or Mini kits, with the choice depending on cell number. Each cell subset was processed on its own to prevent cross-contamination, while patient and healthy donor samples were processed together. Using the immunoSEQ multiplex PCR, TCRB sequences were amplified from cDNA into 87-bp fragments spanning the CDR3 region. Sequencing of the amplicons was performed on the Illumina HiSeq platform. As for the original processing: Synthetic template baselines were used to correct PCR bias computationally, reads within Hamming distance 2 were collapsed together, and singletons that could not be merged were discarded. By aligning reads against IMGT, V, D and J genes, CDR3 length, and insertions or deletions at six rearrangement sites were assigned. Within each subset, clonotype counts were normalized to sorted cell number, after which true diversity and Gini coefficients were computed with the tcR R package. The overlap coefficient, calculated on TCRB nucleotide sequences, was used to quantify repertoire sharing. TCRdb obtained this table from immuneACCESS and retained in-frame rearrangements with V and J assigned. These tables miss some clones; where compared with another copy, unresolved V genes account for less than half of the shortfall, and the remainder is unexplained. The D gene and trimming were derived from the DNA, and the V and J assignments and clone size from that table. Within this sample are around 250,000 clones, with 25% to 35% of them counted one time only. The ten largest clonotypes hold 3% to 4% of the sample.

Each donor gave one peripheral blood draw, about 110 mL on average, collected into heparinised tubes. Naive, central memory, regulatory and stem cell-like memory CD4+ T cells were sorted on a BD FACSAria II using a panel including CD45RO, CCR7, CD25, CD127, CD95 and CD27. Purity was above 98% for every sorted population. Right away, PBMCs were isolated by Lymphoprep density gradient centrifugation and were stained directly, with no culture step. Samples were stained and sorted in pairs, with one healthy donor and one patient per experiment, so that batch effects were minimized. At least ten counts were recorded for this clone. Its recognized antigen is unknown. The sample holds no much larger clone one base away, and base qualities are not on file. Relative to germline, V is 2 bases shorter and J is 2 bases shorter, with 11 bases between their ends. CDR1 and CDR2 are drawn from the germline V gene (reference sequence): MNHEY, SMNVEV. Its CDR3 holds 15 amino acids, cysteine through phenylalanine. Here the CDR3 DNA is all that survives: 45 bases in frame from base 1.

Recombination joined TRBV27 with TRBJ2-3; possibly the D gene is TRBD2, per 6 matching bases. This receptor was obtained from a man aged 25 to 40 in good health. Sequencing was performed on central memory CD4+ T cells from blood. In nucleotide form, the sequence is TGTGCCAGCAGTTTAGCAGCGGGCCTCACAGATACGCAGTATTTT. It codes for CASSLAAGLTDTQYF.